Below, 26 T cell receptor beta chains from the same sample are listed, as sequenced in a study of blood T cells in healthy people across ages. A J-beta primer mix and a sample-barcoded 5' primer were used in a second PCR of about 6 to 12 cycles. A single record per CDR3 protein comes from TCRdb applying MiXCR to the 5' RACE reads. The sample includes over 1.5 million distinct CDR3 sequences, roughly 49% seen only once; the top ten take less than 2.5%. Sequencing was carried out using blood. Every receptor here comes from a woman aged 40 to 50 in good health.

This chain links TRBV12-3 or TRBV12-4 with TRBJ1-5; no reliable D call. V was cut by 8 bases and J by 0 bases, with 5 bases left in between. CDR3 length: 12 residues. The CDR3 sequence is CASDSSNQPQHF. In DNA, the CDR3 is TGTGCCAGCGATTCTAGCAATCAGCCCCAGCATTTT.

This clonotype was counted only a few times. V and J are TRBV28 and TRBJ2-5; no firm D call. Germline CDR1 and CDR2: MDHEN and SYDVKM. The V end was cut by 0 bases, the J end by 1 base, with 6 bases between. This CDR3 is 14 amino acids long. In DNA, the CDR3 is TGTGCCAGCAGTTTATGGAGCAGCCAAGAGACCCAGTACTTC. It codes for CASSLWSSQETQYF.

In regard to this clonotype: This may arise from a read error, as a much more abundant clone is one base away. The chain joins TRBV11-3 to TRBJ1-1; D is possibly TRBD1 (6 bases). The germline V gene has CDR1 SGHNT and CDR2 YENEEA. Trimming took off 5 bases at V and 5 bases at J, with 9 bases between the two ends. The CDR3 is 12 residues long. The CDR3 loop is CASSQGKTEAFF. The CDR3 coding sequence is TGTGCCAGCAGCCAGGGGAAAACTGAAGCTTTCTTT.

The chain couples TRBV20-1 to TRBJ2-4; TRBD1 matches 12 bases. V shed 0 bases and J 13 bases; nucleotides not matched to a gene: 13. Germline CDR1 is DFQATT and CDR2 is SNEGSKA (reference sequence). The CDR3 is 16 residues long. The CDR3 DNA reads as TGCAGTGCTAGAGATCTCTTGGGACAGGGGGCGGTTGAGCAGTACTTC. It yields the protein CSARDLLGQGAVEQYF.

This clonotype was seen a handful of times. This sequence joins TRBV5-1 and TRBJ1-6; 11 bases match TRBD1. The CDR3 extends over 15 amino acids. Per the germline V gene, CDR1 is SGHRS and CDR2 is YFSETQ. Trimming removed 4 bases from V and 7 bases from J; junction bases left unmatched: 4. The CDR3 region is CASSPDRGQNSPLHF. Written as DNA, the CDR3 is TGCGCCAGCAGCCCGGACAGGGGGCAAAATTCACCCCTCCACTTT.

The chain employs TRBV20-1 and TRBJ1-5; D might be TRBD1 (5 bases). The CDR3 is 14 residues long. Trimming removed 6 bases at V and 0 bases at J, with 12 bases between. Germline-derived CDR1 and CDR2 are DFQATT and SNEGSKA (reference sequence). The CDR3 region has the DNA TGCAGTGCGGGCTCAGGACATAGCAATCAGCCCCAGCATTTT. As protein: CSAGSGHSNQPQHF.

The V and J genes are TRBV5-1 and TRBJ2-3; D uncertain. Germline V CDR1 and CDR2: SGHRS, YFSETQ. The CDR3 is 16 amino acids. V was trimmed by 3 bases and J by 3 bases, leaving 17 bases between them. The CDR3 loop is CASSSITQLGTDTQYF. The CDR3 DNA reads TGCGCCAGCAGCTCGATCACACAATTAGGAACAGATACGCAGTATTTT.

The rearrangement joins TRBV12-3 or TRBV12-4 to TRBJ2-7, with TRBD2 identical over 12 bases. V was pared by 4 bases and J by 6 bases, with 7 bases of the junction left unmatched. This CDR3 region has 15 residues. CDR3 in amino acids: CASSSPSGGVGEQYF. As DNA, the CDR3 is TGTGCCAGCAGTTCCCCTAGCGGGGGGGTAGGCGAGCAGTACTTC.

The rearrangement uses TRBV9 and TRBJ1-1; 10 nucleotides match TRBD1. The CDR3 has 16 residues. Per the germline V gene, CDR1 is SGDLS and CDR2 is YYNGEE. After removal of 4 bases from V and 3 bases from J, the junction contained 9 bases not matched to a gene. The CDR3 reads CASSPPGQGSHTEAFF. As DNA, the CDR3 is TGTGCCAGCAGCCCGCCGGGACAGGGGAGCCACACTGAAGCTTTCTTT.

This chain uses TRBV10-3 with TRBJ1-2; D gene ambiguous. V lost 0 bases and J 8 bases, leaving 7 bases between the germline ends. Germline loops: CDR1 ENHRY, CDR2 SYGVKD. CDR3 size: 12 residues. This CDR3 is CAISESSGGYTF. The CDR3 DNA follows: TGTGCCATCAGTGAGTCGAGCGGAGGCTACACCTTC.

Here the CDR3 reads CATGASGHYEQYF. CDR3 sequence (DNA): TGTGCCACCGGTGCCTCAGGACACTACGAGCAGTACTTC. The J gene is TRBJ2-7, the V gene TRBV24-1; the D gene is possibly TRBD1 (5 bases). Germline V gene sequence: CDR1 KGHDR, CDR2 SFDVKD. The CDR3 sequence is 13 residues long. Trimming removed 9 bases at V and 3 bases at J, with 14 bases between.

This clonotype was recorded many times. The rearrangement links TRBV20-1 to TRBJ2-4; D uncertain. This CDR3 is 10 amino acids long. Germline V gene sequence: CDR1 DFQATT, CDR2 SNEGSKA (reference sequence). Trimming shortened V by 5 bases and J by 5 bases, and 4 bases separated the two germline ends. CDR3 loop: CSAGENIQYF. DNA for the CDR3: TGCAGTGCTGGCGAAAACATTCAGTACTTC.

J is TRBJ2-7 and V is TRBV29-1; D gene uncertain. This CDR3 spans 14 amino acids. CDR1 is SQVTM, CDR2 ANQGSEA, per germline. V lost 7 bases, J lost 1 base, and 17 bases lay in between. CDR3 sequence: CSATLRQESYEQYF. The CDR3 nucleotides read TGCAGCGCCACCCTCAGGCAGGAGTCCTACGAGCAGTACTTC.

Only a few counts were recorded for this clonotype. This rearrangement joins TRBV4-3 to TRBJ1-4; 7 bases are a match to TRBD1. V shed 0 bases and J 7 bases; nucleotides not matched to a gene: 8. The CDR3 runs 16 residues. Germline CDR1 and CDR2: LGHNA and YSLEER. This chain's CDR3 is CASSQDRGQPGEKLFF. The CDR3 DNA is TGCGCCAGCAGCCAAGATCGGGGACAGCCAGGTGAAAAACTGTTTTTT.

The chain has TRBV12-3 or TRBV12-4 and TRBJ2-3, with D perhaps assigned TRBD1 or TRBD2 (5 bases each). Trimming removed 3 bases from V and 2 bases from J, with 9 bases in between. The CDR3 is 14 residues long. The CDR3 coding sequence is TGTGCCAGCAGTTTTTGGGGGATCACAGATACGCAGTATTTT. It translates to CASSFWGITDTQYF.

This clonotype has a handful of counts. This chain connects TRBV5-1 to TRBJ2-1; TRBD1 matches at 9 bases. The germline CDR1 and CDR2 sequences are SGHRS and YFSETQ. J was trimmed by 7 bases and V by 4 bases; bases with no gene match: 6. The CDR3 spans 14 residues. The CDR3 DNA reads TGCGCCAGCAGCCCGGGGGACAGGGTGAATGAGCAGTTCTTC. Translated: CASSPGDRVNEQFF. Full variable domain (rest looked up from reference TRBV5-1 and TRBJ2-1): KAGVTQTPRYLIKTRGQQVTLSCSPISGHRSVSWYQQTPGQGLQFLFEYFSETQRNKGNFPGRFSGRQFSNSRSEMNVSTLELGDSALYLCASSPGDRVNEQFFGPGTRLTVL.

This clonotype has only a few counts. For the CDR3, the DNA is TGCAGTGCTAGCCGATATCGGACAGTAGGAGAGACCCAGTACTTC. The encoded protein is CSASRYRTVGETQYF. This chain joins TRBV20-1 and TRBJ2-5; the D gene is possibly TRBD1 (6 bases). The CDR3 is 15 amino acids. The V end lost 3 bases, the J end lost 4 bases, and 18 bases lay between the germline ends. Germline V gene lookup returns CDR1 DFQATT and CDR2 SNEGSKA (reference sequence).

V usage is TRBV2 and J usage is TRBJ2-5; TRBD2 might be the D (6 bases). The CDR3 consists of 16 residues. The V gene lost 6 bases and the J gene lost 5 bases, with 22 bases spanning the gap. Germline V CDR1 and CDR2: SNHLY, FYNNEI. The CDR3: CASRKTTGVVRETQYF. Here the CDR3 DNA reads TGTGCCAGCAGAAAGACCACGGGGGTAGTACGGGAGACCCAGTACTTC.

The rearrangement uses TRBV6-7 and TRBJ2-5; 7 bases are a match to TRBD1. TRBV6-7 is reported as an ORF; its role is uncertain. The CDR3 totals 15 residues. V was pared by 4 bases and J by 5 bases, with 10 bases of the junction left unmatched. In DNA, the CDR3 is TGTGCCAGCAGTTCCGAGGGGGCGAGACGGGAGACCCAGTACTTC. Protein sequence: CASSSEGARRETQYF.

The chain carries TRBV7-9 and TRBJ2-1; 12 bases line up with TRBD2. This CDR3 spans 18 amino acids. V lost 4 bases and J lost 2; bases outside the gene matches: 9. Germline CDR1 SEHNR, CDR2 FQNEAQ (reference sequence). CDR3 nucleotide sequence: TGTGCCAGCAGCTCCCCCGGACTAGCGGGGCGACCCTACAATGAGCAGTTCTTC. Protein product: CASSSPGLAGRPYNEQFF.

This clonotype showed up just a few times. V gene TRBV20-1 combines with J gene TRBJ1-2; D is perhaps TRBD1 (5 bases). V lost 4 bases to trimming and J lost 2 bases, with 11 bases between them. The CDR3 has 13 residues. Germline CDR1 reads DFQATT; CDR2 reads SNEGSKA (reference sequence). In DNA form, the CDR3 reads TGCAGTGCTAACCTGCAGGGAAACTATGGCTACACCTTC. This translates into CSANLQGNYGYTF.

This clonotype occurred a few times. The V and J genes are TRBV7-2 and TRBJ2-4; a weak D match, TRBD2 (5 bases). Trimming took off 5 bases at V and 7 bases at J, with 15 bases between the two ends. Germline assignment: CDR1 SGHTA and CDR2 FQGNSA. This CDR3 spans 14 amino acids. CDR3 coding DNA: TGTGCCAGCAGCGGACGTACTAGTACGAACATTCAGTACTTC. This gives the protein CASSGRTSTNIQYF.

The rearrangement links TRBV15 to TRBJ2-7; D might be TRBD1 (5 bases). The germline gives CDR1 LNHNV, CDR2 YYDKDF (reference sequence). Trimming took off 8 bases at V and 2 bases at J, with 19 bases between the two ends. CDR3 length: 15 residues. CDR3 region: CATRGRALDTYEQYF. CDR3 nucleotide sequence: TGTGCCACCCGAGGACGGGCTCTGGACACCTACGAGCAGTACTTC.

V and J are TRBV3-1 and TRBJ1-2; the D gene is possibly TRBD1 (5 bases). CDR1 LGHDT and CDR2 YNNKEL come from the germline V gene (reference sequence). V was trimmed by 6 bases and J by 11 bases, leaving 13 bases between them. This CDR3 has 11 amino acids. The CDR3 DNA is TGTGCCAGCAGTCACGGGACGTTTTACACCTTC. Translating it yields CASSHGTFYTF.

The J gene is TRBJ2-3, the V gene TRBV3-1; D gene unclear. Trimming cost V 6 bases and J 2 bases, with 9 bases left between them. Germline V lookup: CDR1 LGHDT, CDR2 YNNKEL (reference sequence). This CDR3 is built from 13 residues. The CDR3 protein is CASSHFSTDTQYF. CDR3 nucleotide sequence: TGTGCCAGCAGTCATTTCTCCACAGATACGCAGTATTTT.

The rearrangement uses TRBV7-2 and TRBJ1-1, with D unresolved. Between the trimmed V and J ends, which lost 2 bases and 6 bases, there was a span of 7 bases. The CDR3 runs to 12 residues. The germline V gene encodes CDR1 SGHTA and CDR2 FQGNSA. Here the CDR3 DNA reads TGTGCCAGCAGCTTATATATAGCTGAAGCTTTCTTT. It encodes CASSLYIAEAFF.